One and the same sample provided the 32 T cell receptor beta chains below, sequenced in a study of monozygotic twins with cystic fibrosis. Using immunoSEQ multiplex PCR, the repertoire was profiled, and TCRdb retains in-frame clones only, with some absent. The table records more than 30,000 clones, 96% of them present only once. The sequenced material came from blood. The source of these receptors is a girl aged 2 to 10 with cystic fibrosis.

This chain joins TRBV7-8 and TRBJ1-1; 9 bases agree with TRBD1. Germline CDR1 SGHVS, CDR2 FQNEAQ. The CDR3 length is 14 residues. V gave up 0 bases and J gave up 11 bases; unmatched junction bases: 7. The CDR3 region is CASSLAGQGSEAFF. The DNA of the CDR3 is TGTGCCAGCAGCTTAGCGGGACAGGGCTCGGAGGCTTTCTTT.

The V gene is TRBV7-9, the J gene TRBJ2-5; tentative D call: TRBD2 (5 bases). V was trimmed by 0 bases and J by 3 bases, leaving 11 bases between them. Germline V gene lookup returns CDR1 SEHNR and CDR2 FQNEAQ (reference sequence). The CDR3 has 15 amino acids. The CDR3 region has the DNA TGTGCCAGCAGCTTAGCGGCGGGCCGGGAAGAGACCCAGTACTTC. Encoded protein: CASSLAAGREETQYF.

This rearrangement joins TRBV5-1 to TRBJ2-1, with 13 bases matching TRBD2. V gave up 3 bases and J gave up 0 bases; unmatched junction bases: 9. This CDR3 spans 19 amino acids. Germline V gives CDR1 SGHRS, CDR2 YFSETQ. The CDR3 sequence is CASSWTSGGPRSSYNEQFF. The CDR3 DNA follows: TGCGCCAGCAGCTGGACTAGCGGGGGTCCCCGTAGCTCCTACAATGAGCAGTTCTTC.

V gene TRBV10-3 combines with J gene TRBJ1-1; no clear D. The CDR3 runs 14 residues. Germline V gives CDR1 ENHRY, CDR2 SYGVKD. With 6 bases removed from V and 2 bases from J, the gap between germline ends came to 13 bases. Written as DNA, the CDR3 is TGTGCCATCAGGCAACAGCTGACTAACACTGAAGCTTTCTTT. Its translation is CAIRQQLTNTEAFF.

In DNA form, the CDR3 reads TGCGCCAGCAGCTTGGCGACTAAACGTGGCTACACCTTC. It specifies CASSLATKRGYTF. This chain uses TRBV5-1 with TRBJ1-2; D gene ambiguous. CDR1 SGHRS and CDR2 YFSETQ come from the germline V gene. This CDR3 has 13 residues. V lost 0 bases, J lost 7 bases, and 10 bases lay in between. The full variable domain, completed using reference TRBV5-1 and TRBJ1-2, is KAGVTQTPRYLIKTRGQQVTLSCSPISGHRSVSWYQQTPGQGLQFLFEYFSETQRNKGNFPGRFSGRQFSNSRSEMNVSTLELGDSALYLCASSLATKRGYTFGSGTRLTVV.

The chain links TRBV5-1 to TRBJ2-5; D is perhaps TRBD1 or TRBD2 (5 bases each). V was trimmed by 2 bases and J by 0 bases, leaving 8 bases between them. Germline assignment: CDR1 SGHRS and CDR2 YFSETQ. CDR3 length: 14 residues. This chain's CDR3 is CASSFGTDQETQYF. The CDR3 DNA reads TGCGCCAGCAGCTTCGGGACGGACCAAGAGACCCAGTACTTC.

The chain has TRBV9 and TRBJ2-2; 9 bases agree with TRBD1. Germline V gives CDR1 SGDLS, CDR2 YYNGEE. V dropped 4 bases and J dropped 4; count of bases not matched to a gene: 11. This CDR3 has 17 amino acids. The CDR3 bases are TGTGCCAGCAGCCCCAGTACCGGGACAGGGTTCACCGGGGAGCTGTTTTTT. Protein product: CASSPSTGTGFTGELFF.

The J gene is TRBJ2-3, the V gene TRBV5-1; 11 nucleotides align to TRBD1. This CDR3 region has 15 residues. The germline V gene has CDR1 SGHRS and CDR2 YFSETQ. Trimming took 4 bases from V and 3 from J; bases not matched to a gene: 4. The CDR3 nucleotides read TGCGCCAGCAGCCCTGGACAGGGGGCGACAGATACGCAGTATTTT. It codes for CASSPGQGATDTQYF. The full variable domain, with the rest looked up from reference TRBV5-1 and TRBJ2-3, is KAGVTQTPRYLIKTRGQQVTLSCSPISGHRSVSWYQQTPGQGLQFLFEYFSETQRNKGNFPGRFSGRQFSNSRSEMNVSTLELGDSALYLCASSPGQGATDTQYFGPGTRLTVL.

The chain combines TRBV28 with TRBJ2-4; D possibly corresponds to TRBD1 (8 bases). Per the germline V gene, CDR1 is MDHEN and CDR2 is SYDVKM. Between the trimmed V and J ends, which lost 4 bases and 10 bases, there was a span of 26 bases. This CDR3 has 17 amino acids. The CDR3 here is CASSSKAGTGGGGIQYF. CDR3 nucleotides: TGTGCCAGCAGTTCAAAAGCCGGGACAGGAGGGGGAGGGATTCAGTACTTC. The variable domain in full, completed from reference TRBV28 and TRBJ2-4, reads DVKVTQSSRYLVKRTGEKVFLECVQDMDHENMFWYRQDPGLGLRLIYFSYDVKMKEKGDIPEGYSVSREKKERFSLILESASTNQTSMYLCASSSKAGTGGGGIQYFGAGTRLSVL.

This clone was observed a single time. V gene TRBV5-1 combines with J gene TRBJ2-1, with 7 bases identical to TRBD2. The CDR3 spans 16 residues. Per the germline V gene, CDR1 is SGHRS and CDR2 is YFSETQ. The ends lost 1 base at V and 1 base at J; junction bases unmatched: 5. CDR3 loop: CASSLLSGTSYNEQFF. CDR3 bases: TGCGCCAGCAGCTTGTTGAGCGGGACGTCCTACAATGAGCAGTTCTTC.

The rearrangement uses TRBV11-2 and TRBJ2-1; D may be TRBD2 (7 bases). V was cut by 5 bases and J by 4 bases, with 15 bases left in between. Germline-derived CDR1 and CDR2 are SGHAT and FQNNGV. This CDR3 region has 15 residues. CDR3 residues: CASSLKGGGYNEQFF. The CDR3 DNA sequence: TGTGCCAGCAGCCTCAAAGGGGGAGGGTACAATGAGCAGTTCTTC.

This rearrangement joins TRBV19 to TRBJ1-5; the D gene is possibly TRBD1 (6 bases). Germline CDR1 and CDR2: LNHDA and SQIVND (reference sequence). V lost 3 bases, J lost 0 bases, and 18 bases lay in between. CDR3 length: 18 amino acids. CDR3 amino acids: CASSMRGNRVYSNQPQHF. CDR3 bases: TGTGCCAGTAGTATGAGGGGGAACAGGGTTTATAGCAATCAGCCCCAGCATTTT.

The V call is TRBV28, the J call TRBJ2-1, with 9 bases aligning to TRBD2. CDR1 is MDHEN and CDR2 is SYDVKM in the germline V gene. This CDR3 is 15 amino acids long. The J segment lost 2 bases and the V segment lost 5 bases, leaving 4 bases of the junction unmatched. As DNA, the CDR3 is TGTGCCAGCAGTAGTAGCGGGGGCACCTACAATGAGCAGTTCTTC. Its translation: CASSSSGGTYNEQFF.

This sequence joins TRBV10-2 and TRBJ1-4; 7 positions agree with TRBD1. Germline lookup yields CDR1 WSHSY and CDR2 SAAADI. CDR3 length equals 14 residues. V trimming: 5 bases; J trimming: 8 bases; junction bases outside the gene matches: 8. The CDR3: CASSLRGPGEKLFF. The CDR3 bases are TGCGCCAGCAGTTTAAGGGGGCCAGGGGAAAAACTGTTTTTT.

The V call is TRBV30, the J call TRBJ1-5; TRBD1 might be the D (5 bases). The V gene lost 7 bases and the J gene lost 7 bases, with 17 bases spanning the gap. Looked up from germline, CDR1 is GTSNPN and CDR2 is SVGIG (reference sequence). There are 13 residues in the CDR3. CDR3 sequence: CALGRTPGQPQHF. CDR3 bases: TGTGCCTTGGGACGGACGCCCGGACAGCCCCAGCATTTT.

The rearrangement joins TRBV14 to TRBJ1-1; D uncertain. V was pared by 0 bases and J by 4 bases, with 15 bases between. This CDR3 is 16 amino acids long. The V gene's germline CDR1 is SGHDN and CDR2 FVKESK. Here the CDR3 reads CASSQERSGGSTEAFF. The CDR3 bases are TGTGCCAGCAGCCAAGAAAGGTCAGGAGGGTCCACTGAAGCTTTCTTT.

The genes are TRBV7-2 and TRBJ2-1; the match to TRBD1 covers 7 bases. Germline lookup yields CDR1 SGHTA and CDR2 FQGNSA. The V and J ends lost 5 bases and 9 bases, in that order; junction bases with no gene match: 7. This CDR3 has 13 amino acids. The CDR3: CASSDQTGFEQFF. Written as DNA, the CDR3 is TGTGCCAGCAGCGACCAGACAGGGTTTGAGCAGTTCTTC.

The V and J genes are TRBV29-1 and TRBJ2-7, with D maybe TRBD2 (6 bases). The germline V gene encodes CDR1 SQVTM and CDR2 ANQGSEA. This CDR3 comprises 12 residues. Trimming removed 4 bases at V and 6 bases at J, with 13 bases between. The CDR3 here is CSVGRDFSEQYF. The CDR3 region has the DNA TGCAGCGTTGGCCGGGACTTTTCCGAGCAGTACTTC.

The V gene is TRBV30, the J gene TRBJ1-2, with D unclear. The CDR3 spans 14 residues. V dropped 3 bases and J dropped 5 bases, with 16 bases sitting between them. The germline V gene encodes CDR1 GTSNPN and CDR2 SVGIG (reference sequence). CDR3: CAWSRVLRLYGYTF. CDR3 DNA sequence: TGTGCCTGGAGCCGCGTCTTAAGGCTATATGGCTACACCTTC.

This chain uses TRBV6-1 with TRBJ1-5; TRBD1 might be the D (6 bases). The V gene's germline CDR1 is MNHNS and CDR2 SASEGT. The germline V and J ends were trimmed by 4 bases and 3 bases, with 22 bases remaining between them. The CDR3 totals 18 residues. In nucleotides, the CDR3 is TGTGCCAGCAGTGTTCCCGGGACAATGAGGACCTTCAATCAGCCCCAGCATTTT. Amino acids: CASSVPGTMRTFNQPQHF.

The V call is TRBV5-1, the J call TRBJ1-2, with 9 nucleotides matching TRBD1. There are 17 residues in the CDR3. From germline, CDR1 is SGHRS and CDR2 YFSETQ. The trim removed 0 bases at V and 7 bases at J, leaving 13 bases unmatched. The CDR3 sequence: CASSLAKGTGKRGGYTF. The CDR3 nucleotides read TGCGCCAGCAGCTTGGCCAAAGGGACAGGGAAAAGGGGTGGCTACACCTTC.

The rearrangement joins TRBV5-1 to TRBJ1-5; a possible D gene is TRBD1 (5 bases). The CDR3 sequence is 13 residues long. The V end lost 0 bases, the J end lost 6 bases, and 7 bases lay between the germline ends. The germline V gene encodes CDR1 SGHRS and CDR2 YFSETQ. DNA for the CDR3: TGCGCCAGCAGCTTGGTGGGGGGTCAGCCCCAGCATTTT. This translates into CASSLVGGQPQHF.

The chain employs TRBV6-1 and TRBJ1-2; no clear D. CDR1 is MNHNS and CDR2 is SASEGT in the germline V gene. Trimming shortened V by 3 bases and J by 8 bases, and 13 bases separated the two germline ends. The CDR3 runs 13 residues. The CDR3 region is CASSEQNRSGYTF. DNA for the CDR3: TGTGCCAGCAGTGAGCAAAACAGATCCGGCTACACCTTC.

The chain carries TRBV5-4 and TRBJ1-3; TRBD1 agrees at 8 bases. The junction had 10 bases not matched to a gene; V was cut back by 2 bases and J by 0 bases. Germline lookup yields CDR1 SGHNT and CDR2 YYREEE (reference sequence). The CDR3 extends over 18 amino acids. The CDR3 coding sequence is TGTGCCAGCAGCTTCATCCGCCCGGGACAGGCCTCTGGAAACACCATATATTTT. Protein sequence: CASSFIRPGQASGNTIYF.

The chain employs TRBV5-1 and TRBJ2-7, with a possible D match to TRBD1 (6 bases). The germline V gene has CDR1 SGHRS and CDR2 YFSETQ. Trimming shortened V by 4 bases and J by 7 bases, and 18 bases separated the two germline ends. CDR3 length: 14 amino acids. The CDR3 region has the DNA TGCGCCAGCAGCGCCGGGACAACCCTTGGAGAGCAGTACTTC. Translation gives CASSAGTTLGEQYF.

This sequence joins TRBV19 and TRBJ1-5; D gene uncertain. Germline CDR1 is LNHDA and CDR2 is SQIVND (reference sequence). Trimming stripped 5 bases from V and 2 bases from J, with 13 bases between. This CDR3 region has 15 residues. CDR3: CASSPDRTGNQPQHF. The CDR3 nucleotides are TGTGCCAGTAGTCCTGACCGCACGGGCAATCAGCCCCAGCATTTT.

The genes are TRBV5-1 and TRBJ2-3, with 7 positions matching TRBD1. Germline V gives CDR1 SGHRS, CDR2 YFSETQ. Unmatched junction bases numbered 2, after V lost 0 bases and J lost 4 bases. The CDR3 runs 14 residues. The CDR3 DNA reads as TGCGCCAGCAGCTTGGGGCAGGGGGCAGATACGCAGTATTTT. Residues: CASSLGQGADTQYF.

This clone was detected only once. The rearrangement links TRBV10-3 to TRBJ1-2; no clear D. Germline lookup yields CDR1 ENHRY and CDR2 SYGVKD. V lost 2 bases and J lost 7, with 11 bases in between. The CDR3 runs to 13 residues. CDR3 amino acids: CAISELAELGYTF. The CDR3 DNA reads as TGTGCCATCAGTGAGCTAGCAGAACTTGGCTACACCTTC.

The chain is built from TRBV2 and TRBJ1-5; no definite D call. Per the germline V gene, CDR1 is SNHLY and CDR2 is FYNNEI. This CDR3 has 13 residues. V lost 4 bases, J lost 9 bases, and 13 bases lay in between. The CDR3 DNA follows: TGTGCCAGCAGTGGGACCCCTCACGTGCCCCAGCATTTT. The encoded protein is CASSGTPHVPQHF.

The chain uses TRBV6-1 and TRBJ2-2; a weak D match, TRBD1 (6 bases). Germline CDR1 reads MNHNS; CDR2 reads SASEGT. With 5 bases removed from V and 8 bases from J, the gap between germline ends came to 9 bases. The CDR3 has 12 residues. CDR3 bases: TGTGCCAGCAGTTTACAGGGAGGGGAGCTGTTTTTT. This encodes CASSLQGGELFF.

The chain combines TRBV5-3 with TRBJ2-7; 13 bases match TRBD2. TRBV5-3 is recorded as an ORF, its role being uncertain. CDR3 length equals 18 residues. Germline trimming cut 4 bases from V and 2 bases from J; bases unmatched to any gene: 12. DNA for the CDR3: TGTGCCAGAAGCCGCGTCTGGACTAGCGGGAGTAAGACCTACGAGCAGTACTTC. This encodes CARSRVWTSGSKTYEQYF.

DNA of the CDR3: TGTGCCAGCAGTTACTGGCAACCCTCTGGAAACACCATATATTTT. It codes for CASSYWQPSGNTIYF. The genes are TRBV6-5 and TRBJ1-3; D ambiguous. Germline V gene lookup returns CDR1 MNHEY and CDR2 SVGAGI. The germline V and J ends were trimmed by 1 base and 0 bases, with 7 bases remaining between them. The CDR3 contains 15 residues.